The T cell receptor (beta chain) under discussion was sequenced for a study of T cells and copy number aberrations in small-cell lung cancer. This clone occurred a few times. This CDR3 has 17 residues. The V segment lost 6 bases and the J segment 2 bases; nucleotides outside the gene matches: 15. The germline V gene encodes CDR1 ENHRY and CDR2 SYGVKD. Some clones are missing from TCRdb's copy, which holds only in-frame ones; the method was immunoSEQ multiplex PCR. Of about 7,500 clones in the sample, approximately 85% were seen once. The rearrangement links TRBV10-3 to TRBJ2-7, with TRBD1 matching 8 bases. This TCR was sampled from a woman in her fifties or sixties with small cell lung cancer. The specimen sequenced was normal tissue next to the tumor. CDR3 bases: TGTGCCATCAGCGTAACGTCAGGGGGCTACACCCCCTACGAGCAGTACTTC. Encoded protein: CAISVTSGGYTPYEQYF.